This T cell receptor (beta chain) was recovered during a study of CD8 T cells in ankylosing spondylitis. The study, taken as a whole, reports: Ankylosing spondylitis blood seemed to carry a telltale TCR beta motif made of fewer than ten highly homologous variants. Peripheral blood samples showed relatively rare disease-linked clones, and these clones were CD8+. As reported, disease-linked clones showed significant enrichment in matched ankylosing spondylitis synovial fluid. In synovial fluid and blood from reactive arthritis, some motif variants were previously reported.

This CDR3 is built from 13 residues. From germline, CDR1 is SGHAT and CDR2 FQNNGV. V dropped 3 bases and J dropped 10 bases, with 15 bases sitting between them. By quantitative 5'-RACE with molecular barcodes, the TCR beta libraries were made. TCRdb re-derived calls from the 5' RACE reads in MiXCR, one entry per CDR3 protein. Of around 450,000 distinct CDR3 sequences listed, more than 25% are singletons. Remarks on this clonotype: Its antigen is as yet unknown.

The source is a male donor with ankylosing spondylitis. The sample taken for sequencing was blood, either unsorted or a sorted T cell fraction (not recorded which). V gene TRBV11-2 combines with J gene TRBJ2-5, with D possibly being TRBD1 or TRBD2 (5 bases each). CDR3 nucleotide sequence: TGTGCCAGCAGCTTGGGGACGCCCCGGGTCCAGTACTTC. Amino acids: CASSLGTPRVQYF. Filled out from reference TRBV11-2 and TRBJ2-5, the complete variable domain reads EAGVAQSPRYKIIEKRQSVAFWCNPISGHATLYWYQQILGQGPKLLIQFQNNGVVDDSQLPKDRFSAERLKGVDSTLKIQPAKLEDSAVYLCASSLGTPRVQYFGPGTRLLVL.